The 2 T cell receptor beta chains in this list originate from one sample, sequenced in a study of cytomegalovirus exposure and HLA in healthy donors. PCR involved 60 Vbeta and 13 Jbeta primers. Libraries were prepared by immunoSEQ multiplex PCR; TCRdb keeps only in-frame clonotypes and omits some of them. The sample has 140,000 to 150,000 clones; roughly 71% are singletons. Material: PBMCs. The receptor source for this set is a man aged 30-40 years in good health and CMV-seronegative.

The V and J genes are TRBV15 and TRBJ2-5; D is perhaps TRBD2 (6 bases). V shed 0 bases and J shed 3 bases, with 14 bases lying between them. This CDR3 has 16 residues. The germline CDR1 and CDR2 sequences are LNHNV and YYDKDF (reference sequence). This CDR3 is CATSRDRVGGEETQYF. The CDR3 nucleotides are TGTGCCACCAGCAGAGATCGAGTCGGCGGGGAAGAGACCCAGTACTTC.

This chain uses TRBV11-2 with TRBJ1-2; no firm D call. Trimming left V 4 bases short and J 5 bases short, with 11 bases between. Germline V CDR1 and CDR2: SGHAT, FQNNGV. CDR3 length: 13 amino acids. CDR3 sequence (DNA): TGTGCCAGCAGCTCAATACTTGGTTATGGCTACACCTTC. Protein: CASSSILGYGYTF.